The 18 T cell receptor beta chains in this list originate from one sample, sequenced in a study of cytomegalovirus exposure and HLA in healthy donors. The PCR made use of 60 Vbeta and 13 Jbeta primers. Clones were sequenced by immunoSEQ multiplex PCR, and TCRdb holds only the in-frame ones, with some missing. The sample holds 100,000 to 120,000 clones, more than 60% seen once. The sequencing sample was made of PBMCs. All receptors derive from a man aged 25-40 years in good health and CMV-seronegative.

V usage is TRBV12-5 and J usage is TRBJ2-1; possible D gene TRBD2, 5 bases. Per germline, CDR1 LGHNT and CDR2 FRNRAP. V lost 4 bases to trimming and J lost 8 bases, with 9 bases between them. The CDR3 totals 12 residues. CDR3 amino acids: CASGSGLYEQFF. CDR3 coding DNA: TGTGCTAGTGGTTCCGGACTGTATGAGCAGTTCTTC.

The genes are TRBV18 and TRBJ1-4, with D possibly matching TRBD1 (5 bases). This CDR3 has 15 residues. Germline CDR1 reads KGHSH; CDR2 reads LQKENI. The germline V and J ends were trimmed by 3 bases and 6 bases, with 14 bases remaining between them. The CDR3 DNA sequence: TGTGCCAGCTCACCGAACCGGGGGGTACATGAAAAACTGTTTTTT. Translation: CASSPNRGVHEKLFF.

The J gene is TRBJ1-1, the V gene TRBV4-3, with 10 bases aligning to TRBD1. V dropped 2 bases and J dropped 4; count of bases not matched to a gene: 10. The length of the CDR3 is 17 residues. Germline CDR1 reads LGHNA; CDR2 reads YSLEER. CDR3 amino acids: CASSQTRDRGFITEAFF. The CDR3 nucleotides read TGCGCCAGCAGCCAAACCAGGGACAGGGGATTTATCACTGAAGCTTTCTTT.

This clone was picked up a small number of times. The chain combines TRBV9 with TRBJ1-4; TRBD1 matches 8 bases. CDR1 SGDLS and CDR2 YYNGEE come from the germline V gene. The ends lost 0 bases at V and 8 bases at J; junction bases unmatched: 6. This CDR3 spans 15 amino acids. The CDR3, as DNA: TGTGCCAGCAGCGTAGCTTCCAGGGGGCAGGAAAAACTGTTTTTT. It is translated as CASSVASRGQEKLFF. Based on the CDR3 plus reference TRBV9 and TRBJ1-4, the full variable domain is DSGVTQTPKHLITATGQRVTLRCSPRSGDLSVYWYQQSLDQGLQFLIQYYNGEERAKGNILERFSAQQFPDLHSELNLSSLELGDSALYFCASSVASRGQEKLFFGSGTQLSVL.

In DNA, the CDR3 is TGTGCCAGCAGCGACGGGACAGGGGGTATTTACAATGAGCAGTTCTTC. It is translated as CASSDGTGGIYNEQFF. The J gene is TRBJ2-1, the V gene TRBV5-4, with 11 bases identical to TRBD1. The germline CDR1 and CDR2 sequences are SGHNT and YYREEE (reference sequence). V lost 4 bases, J lost 4 bases, and 7 bases stayed unmatched. The CDR3 loop spans 16 amino acids.

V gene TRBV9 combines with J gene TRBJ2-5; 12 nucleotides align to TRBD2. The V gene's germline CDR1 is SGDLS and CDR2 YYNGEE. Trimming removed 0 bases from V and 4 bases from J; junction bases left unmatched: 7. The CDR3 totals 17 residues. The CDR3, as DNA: TGTGCCAGCAGCGTAGCTCCCCTAGCGGGAGGGGGAGAGACCCAGTACTTC. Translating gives CASSVAPLAGGGETQYF.

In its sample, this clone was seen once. The CDR3, as DNA: TGTGCCAGCAGTGGGCAGGGGGGTAGAACGAATGAGCAGTTCTTC. Its protein product is CASSGQGGRTNEQFF. The chain uses TRBV6-1 and TRBJ2-1; D perhaps matches TRBD1 (7 bases). Between the trimmed V and J ends, which lost 4 bases and 7 bases, there was a span of 17 bases. The CDR3 is 15 residues long. CDR1 MNHNS and CDR2 SASEGT come from the germline V gene.

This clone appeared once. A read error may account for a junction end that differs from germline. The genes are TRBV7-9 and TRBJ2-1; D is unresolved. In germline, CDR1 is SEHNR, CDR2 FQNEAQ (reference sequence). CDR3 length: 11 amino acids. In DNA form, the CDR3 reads TGTTCCAGCAGCCCGTACAATGAGCAGTTCTTC. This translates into CSSSPYNEQFF.

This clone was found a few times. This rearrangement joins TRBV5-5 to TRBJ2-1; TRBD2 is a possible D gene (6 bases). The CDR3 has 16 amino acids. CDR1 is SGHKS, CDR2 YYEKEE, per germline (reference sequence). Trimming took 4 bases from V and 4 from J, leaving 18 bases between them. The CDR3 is CASSPGVSGRYNEQFF. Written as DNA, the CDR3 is TGTGCCAGCAGCCCGGGGGTTAGCGGAAGGTACAATGAGCAGTTCTTC.

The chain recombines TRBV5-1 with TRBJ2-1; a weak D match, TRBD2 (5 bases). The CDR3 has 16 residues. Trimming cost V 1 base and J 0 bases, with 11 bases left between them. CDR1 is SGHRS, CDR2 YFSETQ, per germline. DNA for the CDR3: TGCGCCAGCAGCTTGTTTACGGGAATCTCCTACAATGAGCAGTTCTTC. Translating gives CASSLFTGISYNEQFF.

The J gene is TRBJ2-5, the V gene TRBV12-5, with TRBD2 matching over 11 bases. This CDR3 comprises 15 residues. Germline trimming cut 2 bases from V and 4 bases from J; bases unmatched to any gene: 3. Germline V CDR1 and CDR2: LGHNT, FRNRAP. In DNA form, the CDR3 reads TGTGCTAGTGGTTTGACTAGCGGGAGTATAGAGACCCAGTACTTC. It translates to CASGLTSGSIETQYF.

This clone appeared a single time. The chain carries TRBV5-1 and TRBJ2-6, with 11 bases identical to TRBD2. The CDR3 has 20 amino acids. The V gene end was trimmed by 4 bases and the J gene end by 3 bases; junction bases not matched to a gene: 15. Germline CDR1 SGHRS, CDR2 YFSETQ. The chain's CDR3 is CASSPNSGLAGGRGANVLTF. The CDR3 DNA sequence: TGCGCCAGCAGCCCAAACAGCGGGCTAGCGGGGGGTCGTGGGGCCAACGTCCTGACTTTC.

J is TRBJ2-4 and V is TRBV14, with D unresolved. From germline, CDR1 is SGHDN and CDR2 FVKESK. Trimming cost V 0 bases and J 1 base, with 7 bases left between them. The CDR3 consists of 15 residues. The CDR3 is CASSQDMRAKNIQYF. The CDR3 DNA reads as TGTGCCAGCAGCCAAGATATGAGGGCCAAAAACATTCAGTACTTC.

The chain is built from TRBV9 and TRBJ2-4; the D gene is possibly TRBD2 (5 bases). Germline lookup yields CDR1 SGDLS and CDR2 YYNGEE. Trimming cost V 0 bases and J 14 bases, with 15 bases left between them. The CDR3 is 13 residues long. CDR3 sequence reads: CASSVASRAEKYF. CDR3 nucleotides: TGTGCCAGCAGCGTAGCGTCGAGGGCGGAGAAGTACTTC.

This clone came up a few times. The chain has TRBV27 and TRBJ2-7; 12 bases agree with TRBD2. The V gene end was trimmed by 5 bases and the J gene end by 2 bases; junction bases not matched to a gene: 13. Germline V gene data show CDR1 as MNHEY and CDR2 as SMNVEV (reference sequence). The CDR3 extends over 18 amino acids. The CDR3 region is CASSLRQGPSGRAYEQYF. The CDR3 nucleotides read TGTGCCAGCAGTCTGAGACAGGGGCCTAGCGGGAGGGCCTACGAGCAGTACTTC.

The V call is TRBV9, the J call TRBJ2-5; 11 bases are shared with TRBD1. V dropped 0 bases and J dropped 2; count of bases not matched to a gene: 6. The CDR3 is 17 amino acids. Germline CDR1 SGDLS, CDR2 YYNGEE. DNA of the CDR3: TGTGCCAGCAGCGTAGGGACAGGGGGCCCTAGACAAGAGACCCAGTACTTC. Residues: CASSVGTGGPRQETQYF.

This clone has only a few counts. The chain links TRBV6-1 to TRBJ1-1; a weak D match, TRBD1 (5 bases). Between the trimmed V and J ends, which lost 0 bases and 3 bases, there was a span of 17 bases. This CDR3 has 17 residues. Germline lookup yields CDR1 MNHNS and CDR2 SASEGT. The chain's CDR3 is CASSEALLRGRDTEAFF. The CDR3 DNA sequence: TGTGCCAGCAGTGAAGCGCTTCTAAGGGGCAGGGACACTGAAGCTTTCTTT.

In DNA, the CDR3 is TGTGCCACCAGCAGAGATCGTGATGACATAGCCAAAAACATTCAGTACTTC. It translates to CATSRDRDDIAKNIQYF. The chain recombines TRBV15 with TRBJ2-4; no definite D call. Germline CDR1 and CDR2: LNHNV and YYDKDF (reference sequence). The CDR3 contains 17 residues. The germline V and J ends were trimmed by 0 bases and 0 bases, with 12 bases remaining between them.